These 27 T cell receptor beta chains were sequenced from one sample in a study of cytomegalovirus exposure and HLA in healthy donors. In the PCR, 60 Vbeta and 13 Jbeta primers were used. Profiled with immunoSEQ multiplex PCR; TCRdb holds only in-frame clones, not every one. Counted here are 75,000 to 85,000 clones, about 78% occurring once; the ten biggest clones make up approximately 1%. Sequenced material: PBMCs. The origin of the receptors is a male donor in good health and CMV-seronegative.

This clone was seen more than once but under ten times. The V and J genes are TRBV5-4 and TRBJ2-1, with D hard to call. Germline-derived CDR1 and CDR2 are SGHNT and YYREEE (reference sequence). CDR3 length: 13 amino acids. V shed 0 bases and J shed 9 bases, with 10 bases lying between them. CDR3 residues: CASSLAVAGEQFF. DNA of the CDR3: TGTGCCAGCAGCTTGGCCGTGGCTGGTGAGCAGTTCTTC.

The chain links TRBV5-1 to TRBJ1-2; 8 bases match TRBD1. The V gene end was trimmed by 0 bases and the J gene end by 8 bases; junction bases not matched to a gene: 6. CDR1 and CDR2 from the germline V gene are SGHRS and YFSETQ. This CDR3 has 14 residues. The CDR3 protein is CASSLAQGAGGYTF. CDR3 DNA sequence: TGCGCCAGCAGCTTGGCCCAGGGGGCTGGGGGCTACACCTTC.

The CDR3 loop is CASSQDLATGVSGELFF. As DNA, the CDR3 is TGCGCCAGCAGCCAAGATCTTGCGACAGGGGTTTCCGGGGAGCTGTTTTTT. The chain links TRBV4-1 to TRBJ2-2; TRBD1 matches at 8 bases. This CDR3 has 17 residues. The V gene end was trimmed by 0 bases and the J gene end by 6 bases; junction bases not matched to a gene: 9. Per germline, CDR1 MGHRA and CDR2 YSYEKL.

This sequence joins TRBV29-1 and TRBJ2-5; TRBD2 is a possible D gene (6 bases). There are 13 residues in the CDR3. The V gene lost 7 bases and the J gene lost 4 bases, with 16 bases spanning the gap. Germline V gene data show CDR1 as SQVTM and CDR2 as ANQGSEA. For the CDR3, the DNA is TGCAGCGCTGAGGGCGGGACGCCAGAGACCCAGTACTTC. This gives the protein CSAEGGTPETQYF.

The gene calls are TRBV30 and TRBJ2-3, with 9 bases aligning to TRBD2. Germline CDR1 GTSNPN, CDR2 SVGIG (reference sequence). The CDR3 extends over 13 amino acids. V trimming: 6 bases; J trimming: 3 bases; junction bases outside the gene matches: 4. The CDR3: CACLAGTTDTQYF. The CDR3 DNA reads TGTGCCTGCCTAGCGGGGACTACAGATACGCAGTATTTT. Looking up the rest from reference TRBV30 and TRBJ2-3 gives the full variable domain: SQTIHQWPATLVQPVGSPLSLECTVEGTSNPNLYWYRQAAGRGLQLLFYSVGIGQISSEVPQNLSASRPQDRQFILSSKKLLLSDSGFYLCACLAGTTDTQYFGPGTRLTVL.

The gene calls are TRBV7-6 and TRBJ2-1, with 13 bases that match TRBD2. The germline CDR1 and CDR2 sequences are SGHVS and FNYEAQ. The trim removed 3 bases at V and 1 base at J, leaving 12 bases unmatched. CDR3 length: 20 residues. Here the CDR3 reads CASSFLATSGGFLSYNEQFF. The DNA of the CDR3 is TGTGCCAGCAGCTTCCTGGCGACTAGCGGGGGGTTCCTTTCCTACAATGAGCAGTTCTTC.

The V call is TRBV5-1, the J call TRBJ2-3; TRBD2 matches at 11 bases. Germline trimming cut 4 bases from V and 2 bases from J; bases unmatched to any gene: 6. Germline lookup yields CDR1 SGHRS and CDR2 YFSETQ. The length of the CDR3 is 16 residues. The CDR3 spells CASSLAGGGSTDTQYF. The CDR3 DNA reads as TGCGCCAGCAGCCTAGCGGGAGGTGGGTCCACAGATACGCAGTATTTT.

This clone was detected only a few times. This chain links TRBV4-1 with TRBJ1-1, with D possibly TRBD1 on 5 matching bases. V lost 5 bases, J lost 2 bases, and 12 bases lay in between. The CDR3 totals 14 residues. The germline V gene has CDR1 MGHRA and CDR2 YSYEKL. CDR3 DNA: TGCGCCAGCAGCGCCCGACAGCTTAACACTGAAGCTTTCTTT. Translated: CASSARQLNTEAFF.

The chain recombines TRBV6-5 with TRBJ1-5; TRBD1 matches at 7 bases. Looked up from germline, CDR1 is MNHEY and CDR2 is SVGAGI. The CDR3 is made up of 15 amino acids. J was trimmed by 3 bases and V by 5 bases; bases with no gene match: 7. The CDR3 DNA reads as TGTGCCAGCAGTCGCAGGGGGGAAGACAATCAGCCCCAGCATTTT. The encoded protein is CASSRRGEDNQPQHF.

The chain links TRBV5-3 to TRBJ2-5; a weak D match, TRBD1 (6 bases). The DNA end is more similar to TRBJ2-7, so the J call may be wrong. TRBV5-3 counts as an open reading frame of uncertain function. The CDR3 covers 18 residues. The CDR3 spells CARSFFKGAGQNLGEQYF. The CDR3 DNA sequence: TGTGCCAGAAGCTTTTTCAAGGGCGCCGGACAGAACTTGGGCGAGCAGTACTTC.

This rearrangement joins TRBV9 to TRBJ2-3, with a tentative D call TRBD1 (5 bases). The germline V gene has CDR1 SGDLS and CDR2 YYNGEE. This CDR3 is 15 amino acids long. V lost 0 bases and J lost 6, with 14 bases in between. CDR3 residues: CASSVGASAGDTQYF. In DNA form, the CDR3 reads TGTGCCAGCAGCGTAGGAGCGTCCGCAGGGGATACGCAGTATTTT. Drawing the rest from reference TRBV9 and TRBJ2-3, the complete variable domain is DSGVTQTPKHLITATGQRVTLRCSPRSGDLSVYWYQQSLDQGLQFLIQYYNGEERAKGNILERFSAQQFPDLHSELNLSSLELGDSALYFCASSVGASAGDTQYFGPGTRLTVL.

This sequence joins TRBV7-8 and TRBJ2-6; 10 nucleotides align to TRBD1. Germline-derived CDR1 and CDR2 are SGHVS and FQNEAQ. The CDR3 covers 18 residues. V shed 4 bases and J 0 bases; nucleotides not matched to a gene: 6. The CDR3 here is CASSSRTGGSSGANVLTF. Here the CDR3 DNA reads TGTGCCAGCAGCTCGCGGACAGGGGGGAGCTCTGGGGCCAACGTCCTGACTTTC. Full variable domain (remainder filled in from reference TRBV7-8 and TRBJ2-6): GAGVSQSPRYKVAKRGQDVALRCDPISGHVSLFWYQQALGQGPEFLTYFQNEAQLDKSGLPSDRFFAERPEGSVSTLKIQRTQQEDSAVYLCASSSRTGGSSGANVLTFGAGSRLTVL.

V is TRBV4-1 and J is TRBJ1-5, with 7 nucleotides matching TRBD1. The J segment lost 3 bases and the V segment lost 9 bases, leaving 14 bases of the junction unmatched. Germline-derived CDR1 and CDR2 are MGHRA and YSYEKL. The CDR3 spans 16 residues. The CDR3 nucleotides are TGCGCCAGAGGGGGACAGATCTACAGATACAATCAGCCCCAGCATTTT. This gives the protein CARGGQIYRYNQPQHF.

The chain couples TRBV29-1 to TRBJ1-4; D call uncertain. The CDR3 loop spans 13 amino acids. Germline V gene data show CDR1 as SQVTM and CDR2 as ANQGSEA. Trimming removed 4 bases at V and 2 bases at J, with 8 bases between. CDR3 coding DNA: TGCAGCGTTGCTTGGCAGACTAATGAAAAACTGTTTTTT. It specifies CSVAWQTNEKLFF. The entire variable domain, with the rest obtained from reference TRBV29-1 and TRBJ1-4, is as follows: SAVISQKPSRDICQRGTSLTIQCQVDSQVTMMFWYRQQPGQSLTLIATANQGSEATYESGFVIDKFPISRPNLTFSTLTVSNMSPEDSSIYLCSVAWQTNEKLFFGSGTQLSVL.

The chain joins TRBV5-8 to TRBJ2-6, with no clear D. The germline gives CDR1 SGHTS, CDR2 YDEGEE. The length of the CDR3 is 17 residues. The V end was cut by 4 bases, the J end by 0 bases, with 14 bases between. CDR3 nucleotides: TGTGCCAGCAGCAAAACCCGGGTCCTCTCTGGGGCCAACGTCCTGACTTTC. Amino acid sequence: CASSKTRVLSGANVLTF.

The chain couples TRBV18 to TRBJ1-2; D remains unclear. The CDR3 runs 13 residues. V was trimmed by 3 bases and J by 5 bases, leaving 10 bases between them. Germline V gene data show CDR1 as KGHSH and CDR2 as LQKENI. The CDR3 nucleotides read TGTGCCAGCTCACCCGAAAGAGAATATGGCTACACCTTC. It translates to CASSPEREYGYTF.

This sequence joins TRBV30 and TRBJ2-2, with 7 bases lining up with TRBD2. The CDR3 contains 15 residues. Trimming took 3 bases from V and 3 from J; bases not matched to a gene: 7. Germline values: CDR1 GTSNPN, CDR2 SVGIG (reference sequence). In DNA, the CDR3 is TGTGCCTGGAGGGCGGGAGTCGCGGACACCGGGGAGCTGTTTTTT. This translates into CAWRAGVADTGELFF.

This clone came up once. The chain is built from TRBV6-1 and TRBJ1-2; TRBD1 is a possible D gene (5 bases). The CDR3 length is 13 residues. V was cut by 6 bases and J by 4 bases, with 12 bases left in between. Germline CDR1 reads MNHNS; CDR2 reads SASEGT. The DNA of the CDR3 is TGTGCCAGCAGATTTCGACAGACCTATGGCTACACCTTC. As protein: CASRFRQTYGYTF.

This clone was observed a handful of times. The CDR3 loop is CASSEGASVTDTQYF. In DNA, the CDR3 is TGTGCCAGCAGTGAAGGGGCTAGCGTCACAGATACGCAGTATTTT. The rearrangement joins TRBV2 to TRBJ2-3; D perhaps matches TRBD2 (6 bases). The CDR3 extends over 15 amino acids. The V end was cut by 1 base, the J end by 2 bases, with 10 bases between. CDR1 and CDR2 from the germline V gene are SNHLY and FYNNEI.

V and J are TRBV5-1 and TRBJ2-2; D possibly corresponds to TRBD2 (6 bases). CDR1 SGHRS and CDR2 YFSETQ come from the germline V gene. V dropped 3 bases and J dropped 2 bases, with 17 bases sitting between them. CDR3 size: 17 residues. In nucleotides, the CDR3 is TGCGCCAGCAGCTCGTCCCCACCGGGACTTAACACCGGGGAGCTGTTTTTT. Encoded protein: CASSSSPPGLNTGELFF. Complete variable domain (other parts from reference TRBV5-1 and TRBJ2-2): KAGVTQTPRYLIKTRGQQVTLSCSPISGHRSVSWYQQTPGQGLQFLFEYFSETQRNKGNFPGRFSGRQFSNSRSEMNVSTLELGDSALYLCASSSSPPGLNTGELFFGEGSRLTVL.

This clone was observed a handful of times. The V call is TRBV4-2, the J call TRBJ1-2; 9 bases fit TRBD1. Germline loops: CDR1 LGHNA, CDR2 YNFKEQ. CDR3 length equals 14 residues. Trimming at V came to 5 bases and at J to 8 bases, leaving 9 bases not matched to a gene. The CDR3 here is CASSIRQGEGGYTF. The CDR3 DNA is TGTGCCAGCAGCATACGACAGGGGGAGGGCGGCTACACCTTC.

The V call is TRBV9, the J call TRBJ2-5; 10 nucleotides agree with TRBD1. There are 16 residues in the CDR3. J gave up 0 bases and V 0 bases, and 2 bases lay outside the gene matches. In germline, CDR1 is SGDLS, CDR2 YYNGEE. Here the CDR3 reads CASSVGTGGYQETQYF. CDR3 in DNA: TGTGCCAGCAGCGTAGGGACAGGGGGTTACCAAGAGACCCAGTACTTC.

This chain joins TRBV7-2 and TRBJ2-5; 14 nucleotides align to TRBD2. Trimming cost V 1 base and J 4 bases; bases outside gene matches: 11. This CDR3 has 19 residues. Germline V lookup: CDR1 SGHTA, CDR2 FQGNSA. The CDR3, as DNA: TGTGCCAGCAGCTTAGTTTTGCCTCCCGGGACTAGCGGGGGAGAGACCCAGTACTTC. Its translation is CASSLVLPPGTSGGETQYF. Filled out from reference TRBV7-2 and TRBJ2-5, the complete variable domain reads GAGVSQSPSNKVTEKGKDVELRCDPISGHTALYWYRQSLGQGLEFLIYFQGNSAPDKSGLPSDRFSAERTGGSVSTLTIQRTQQEDSAVYLCASSLVLPPGTSGGETQYFGPGTRLLVL.

The chain employs TRBV23-1 and TRBJ2-7, with 12 bases that match TRBD1. TRBV23-1 is an ORF, and what it does is uncertain. The CDR3 extends over 16 amino acids. The J segment lost 8 bases and the V segment lost 3 bases, leaving 11 bases of the junction unmatched. The CDR3 nucleotides read TGCGCCAGCAGTCACTCCCCCGGGACAGGGGGCTCCAAGCAGTACTTC. This translates into CASSHSPGTGGSKQYF.

The chain has TRBV2 and TRBJ2-2; possibly TRBD1 for D (5 bases). CDR1 and CDR2 from the germline V gene are SNHLY and FYNNEI. CDR3 length: 14 residues. V was trimmed by 7 bases and J by 6 bases, leaving 15 bases between them. The CDR3 coding sequence is TGTGCCAGCACCTTCAAAGGGGCGTCCGGGGAGCTGTTTTTT. Its protein product is CASTFKGASGELFF.

The chain has TRBV7-9 and TRBJ2-1; no reliable D call. Germline V gives CDR1 SEHNR, CDR2 FQNEAQ (reference sequence). The V and J ends lost 5 bases and 4 bases respectively, with 9 bases between them. CDR3 size: 13 residues. This CDR3 is CASSRDSYNEQFF. CDR3 bases: TGTGCCAGCAGCAGAGACTCGTACAATGAGCAGTTCTTC.

CDR3 residues: CASSLFSGANTGELFF. Written as DNA, the CDR3 is TGTGCCAGCAGCTTATTTTCAGGGGCGAACACCGGGGAGCTGTTTTTT. The chain employs TRBV7-8 and TRBJ2-2; weak D call: TRBD1 (6 bases). This CDR3 is 16 amino acids long. V was clipped by 2 bases and J by 0 bases, with 10 bases between them. Germline CDR1 and CDR2: SGHVS and FQNEAQ.